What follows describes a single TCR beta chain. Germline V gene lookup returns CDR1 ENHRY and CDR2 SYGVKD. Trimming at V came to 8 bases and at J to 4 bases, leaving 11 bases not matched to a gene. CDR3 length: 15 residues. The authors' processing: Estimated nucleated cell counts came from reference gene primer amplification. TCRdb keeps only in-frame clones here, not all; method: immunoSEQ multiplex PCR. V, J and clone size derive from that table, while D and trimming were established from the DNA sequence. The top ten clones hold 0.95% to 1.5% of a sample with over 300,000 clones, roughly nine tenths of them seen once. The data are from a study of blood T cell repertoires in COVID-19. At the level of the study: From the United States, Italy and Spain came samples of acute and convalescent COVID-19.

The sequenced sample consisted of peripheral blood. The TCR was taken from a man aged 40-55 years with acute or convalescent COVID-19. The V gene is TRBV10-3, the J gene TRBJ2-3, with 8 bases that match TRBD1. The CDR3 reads CAIADSGQAADTQYF. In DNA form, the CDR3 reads TGTGCCATCGCAGATTCGGGACAGGCAGCAGATACGCAGTATTTT.